This TCR beta chain was obtained from a study of cytomegalovirus exposure and HLA in healthy donors. The germline V gene encodes CDR1 MNHEY and CDR2 SMNVEV (reference sequence). The CDR3 length is 17 residues. V lost 5 bases and J lost 1; bases outside the gene matches: 5. Study conclusions and caveats: A highly shared variant cluster was judged a likely technical artifact. CMV serostatus was the only immune exposure information that was available. Later analysis demonstrated an association between a missense DCLRE1C variant and TCR beta V- and J-gene trimming.

Concerning this clone itself: Antigen unknown.

In the PCR, 60 Vbeta and 13 Jbeta primers were used. Methods used by the authors: Later, an analysis found tens of millions of unique TCR beta chains, and about 9.9 million of these were shared. Measured with immunoSEQ multiplex PCR; TCRdb has only the in-frame clones, and not every one. The DNA gave D and trimming, while V, J and clone size come from that table. The sample has 150,000 to 200,000 clones, 75% to 90% seen once. This receptor was identified in a male donor in good health and CMV-seropositive. V is TRBV27 and J is TRBJ2-2, with TRBD1 matching 12 bases. Sequenced sample: PBMCs. In DNA, the CDR3 is TGTGCCAGCAGTGTAGGGACAGGGGGCAAGAACACCGGGGAGCTGTTTTTT. It translates to CASSVGTGGKNTGELFF.